This is a list of T cell receptor beta chains from one sample in a study of cytomegalovirus exposure and HLA in healthy donors. The data were produced by immunoSEQ multiplex PCR, yet TCRdb's version contains in-frame clones alone and is incomplete. The data contain approximately 100,000 clones, 60% to 70% of them singletons. The sample was PBMCs. The receptor source for this set is a man aged 25 to 40 in good health and CMV-seropositive. The CDR3 runs from the conserved cysteine through the conserved F or W. The order of the fields is clone size, V gene, J gene, D gene, CDR3 DNA, CDR3 protein. D genes are given only for firm matches. Clone size, where shown, is once, few, many, or a class for clones that have expanded.

clone size: NA; V gene: TRBV7-2; J gene: TRBJ2-1; D gene: NA; CDR3 DNA: TGTGCCAGCAGATTCGGGTTCAATGAGCAGTTCTTC; CDR3 protein: CASRFGFNEQFF
clone size: NA; V gene: TRBV5-4; J gene: TRBJ2-5; D gene: NA; CDR3 DNA: TGTGCCAGCAGCTCACAGACGTACCAAGAGACCCAGTACTTC; CDR3 protein: CASSSQTYQETQYF
clone size: NA; V gene: TRBV18; J gene: TRBJ2-5; D gene: NA; CDR3 DNA: TGTGCCAGCTCACGGGGACAAATAAGCGAGACCCAGTACTTC; CDR3 protein: CASSRGQISETQYF
clone size: NA; V gene: TRBV6-1; J gene: TRBJ2-2; D gene: NA; CDR3 DNA: TGTGCCAGCAGTGCCTGGTCAGACACCGGGGAGCTGTTTTTT; CDR3 protein: CASSAWSDTGELFF
clone size: few; V gene: TRBV5-1; J gene: TRBJ1-2; D gene: TRBD1; CDR3 DNA: TGCGCCAGCAGCTCGGGACAGGGCCTTAGTGGCTACACCTTC; CDR3 protein: CASSSGQGLSGYTF
clone size: NA; V gene: TRBV4-2; J gene: TRBJ2-1; D gene: TRBD2; CDR3 DNA: TGTGCCAGCAGCCAAGAAACTAGCGGGGGAAGCTCCTACAATGAGCAGTTCTTC; CDR3 protein: CASSQETSGGSSYNEQFF
clone size: NA; V gene: TRBV12-5; J gene: TRBJ1-2; D gene: NA; CDR3 DNA: TGTGCTAGTGGGGGGGCAGATGCTGGCTACACCTTC; CDR3 protein: CASGGADAGYTF
clone size: NA; V gene: TRBV25-1; J gene: TRBJ1-2; D gene: NA; CDR3 DNA: TGTGCCAGCGCTCTGACGGAGAACTATGGCTACACCTTC; CDR3 protein: CASALTENYGYTF
clone size: NA; V gene: TRBV11-2; J gene: TRBJ2-1; D gene: TRBD1; CDR3 DNA: TGTGCCAGCAGCACCCGGCCCCCTTGGACAGGCCTACCCGACAATGAGCAGTTCTTC; CDR3 protein: CASSTRPPWTGLPDNEQFF
clone size: NA; V gene: TRBV5-4; J gene: TRBJ2-3; D gene: TRBD2; CDR3 DNA: TGTGCCAGCAGCTTAGGACTAGCCGCAGATACGCAGTATTTT; CDR3 protein: CASSLGLAADTQYF
clone size: NA; V gene: TRBV6-5; J gene: TRBJ1-3; D gene: TRBD1; CDR3 DNA: TGTGCCAGCAGTTACTCGGACAGGCTAGGAAACACCATATATTTT; CDR3 protein: CASSYSDRLGNTIYF
clone size: NA; V gene: TRBV4-1; J gene: TRBJ2-7; D gene: NA; CDR3 DNA: TGCGCCAGCAGCCAAGTTTCGGGATCTAAATACGAGCAGTACTTC; CDR3 protein: CASSQVSGSKYEQYF
clone size: NA; V gene: TRBV11-2; J gene: TRBJ2-7; D gene: NA; CDR3 DNA: TGTGCCAGCAGCTTAGACAACTCCTACGAGCAGTACTTC; CDR3 protein: CASSLDNSYEQYF
clone size: NA; V gene: TRBV25-1; J gene: TRBJ1-2; D gene: TRBD1; CDR3 DNA: TGTGCCAGCAGGTCGGCCGGGACAGGGGTTTATGGCTACACCTTC; CDR3 protein: CASRSAGTGVYGYTF
clone size: NA; V gene: TRBV27; J gene: TRBJ1-2; D gene: NA; CDR3 DNA: TGTGCCAGCAGTTACGGCAGGCTTAGTATGATCTACACCTTC; CDR3 protein: CASSYGRLSMIYTF
clone size: NA; V gene: TRBV2; J gene: TRBJ1-2; D gene: TRBD1; CDR3 DNA: TGTGCCAGCAGTGAAGCCGGACAGGGAGGCTACACCTTC; CDR3 protein: CASSEAGQGGYTF
clone size: few; V gene: TRBV6-5; J gene: TRBJ1-1; D gene: NA; CDR3 DNA: TGTGCCAGCAGTGAAGCGGAGAACACTGAAGCTTTCTTT; CDR3 protein: CASSEAENTEAFF
clone size: NA; V gene: TRBV19; J gene: TRBJ2-7; D gene: NA; CDR3 DNA: TGTGCCAGTAGTCTTACCTACGAGCAGTACTTC; CDR3 protein: CASSLTYEQYF
clone size: few; V gene: TRBV19; J gene: TRBJ1-4; D gene: NA; CDR3 DNA: TGTGCCAGTAGTATGGGGACACGGCCTGATGAGGAACTGTTTTTT; CDR3 protein: CASSMGTRPDEELFF
clone size: few; V gene: TRBV10-3; J gene: TRBJ1-2; D gene: NA; CDR3 DNA: TGTGCCATCAGTGAGTCGGCAGGGCCTCAGGGTGGCTACACCTTC; CDR3 protein: CAISESAGPQGGYTF
clone size: NA; V gene: TRBV7-2; J gene: TRBJ1-5; D gene: TRBD1; CDR3 DNA: TGTGCCAGCAGCTTCGGGACAGGGGGTCAGCCCCAGCATTTT; CDR3 protein: CASSFGTGGQPQHF
clone size: NA; V gene: TRBV7-8; J gene: TRBJ2-5; D gene: TRBD1; CDR3 DNA: TGTGCCAGCAGCTTAGAACCGGGACAGGGATGGGAGACCCAGTACTTC; CDR3 protein: CASSLEPGQGWETQYF
clone size: NA; V gene: TRBV5-1; J gene: TRBJ1-1; D gene: NA; CDR3 DNA: TGCGCCAGCAGCTTTGGCAGCGGATCCATGAACACTGAAGCTTTCTTT; CDR3 protein: CASSFGSGSMNTEAFF
clone size: NA; V gene: TRBV29-1; J gene: TRBJ2-1; D gene: TRBD2; CDR3 DNA: TGCAGCGTTGAGCAGGGAGGGAACTCCTACAATGAGCAGTTCTTC; CDR3 protein: CSVEQGGNSYNEQFF
clone size: NA; V gene: TRBV11-3; J gene: TRBJ2-1; D gene: NA; CDR3 DNA: TGTGCCAGCAGCTCCGGGACTCACAATGAGCAGTTCTTC; CDR3 protein: CASSSGTHNEQFF
clone size: NA; V gene: TRBV10-3; J gene: TRBJ2-1; D gene: TRBD2; CDR3 DNA: TGTGCCATCAGTGTAACTAGCGGGGTCAGTGAGCAGTTCTTC; CDR3 protein: CAISVTSGVSEQFF
clone size: NA; V gene: TRBV19; J gene: TRBJ2-3; D gene: NA; CDR3 DNA: TGTGCCAGCACCGGTCCGTCGGGGAAAGATACGCAGTATTTT; CDR3 protein: CASTGPSGKDTQYF
clone size: NA; V gene: TRBV27; J gene: TRBJ1-2; D gene: NA; CDR3 DNA: TGTGCCAGCAGTTTTCGGGGATTAAACTATGGCTACACCTTC; CDR3 protein: CASSFRGLNYGYTF
clone size: few; V gene: TRBV5-1; J gene: TRBJ1-1; D gene: NA; CDR3 DNA: TGCGCCAGCGCGCCACGAGGCAGCTCACTGGCTATTGAAGCTTTCTTT; CDR3 protein: CASAPRGSSLAIEAFF
clone size: NA; V gene: TRBV18; J gene: TRBJ1-6; D gene: NA; CDR3 DNA: TGTGCCAGCTCACCACTTGCAGGGCTGAATTCACCCCTCCACTTT; CDR3 protein: CASSPLAGLNSPLHF
clone size: NA; V gene: TRBV5-4; J gene: TRBJ2-1; D gene: NA; CDR3 DNA: TGTGCCAGCAGCTTGGGGAGACAGGCGCCTTTAAATGAGCAGTTCTTC; CDR3 protein: CASSLGRQAPLNEQFF
clone size: NA; V gene: TRBV29-1; J gene: TRBJ2-7; D gene: TRBD1; CDR3 DNA: TGCAGCGCGCGGACAGGAAAAACCTACGAGCAGTACTTC; CDR3 protein: CSARTGKTYEQYF
clone size: NA; V gene: TRBV7-9; J gene: TRBJ1-2; D gene: NA; CDR3 DNA: TGTGCCAGCAGCTTAGCAACCCGAGGGGGCTACACCTTC; CDR3 protein: CASSLATRGGYTF
clone size: NA; V gene: TRBV18; J gene: TRBJ2-5; D gene: NA; CDR3 DNA: TGTGCCAGCTCACCGACTTCAGAGTCTGGTGAGACCCAGTACTTC; CDR3 protein: CASSPTSESGETQYF
clone size: NA; V gene: TRBV19; J gene: TRBJ1-1; D gene: NA; CDR3 DNA: TGTGCCAGTAGTATAGGGACAGCCCACACTGAAGCTTTCTTT; CDR3 protein: CASSIGTAHTEAFF
clone size: few; V gene: TRBV20-1; J gene: TRBJ2-5; D gene: NA; CDR3 DNA: TGCAGTGCTACCGAGGAGACCCAGTACTTC; CDR3 protein: CSATEETQYF
clone size: NA; V gene: TRBV25-1; J gene: TRBJ2-1; D gene: TRBD2; CDR3 DNA: TGTGCCAGCAGTGACACTAGCGCTTACAATGAGCAGTTCTTC; CDR3 protein: CASSDTSAYNEQFF
clone size: few; V gene: TRBV6-4; J gene: TRBJ2-3; D gene: NA; CDR3 DNA: TGTGCCAGCAGTGAGCGGGGTAGCACAGATACGCAGTATTTT; CDR3 protein: CASSERGSTDTQYF
clone size: NA; V gene: TRBV7-9; J gene: TRBJ1-2; D gene: NA; CDR3 DNA: TGTGCCAGCAGGCCCGGCGGATTTGAACCGGGCTACACCTTC; CDR3 protein: CASRPGGFEPGYTF
clone size: NA; V gene: TRBV21-1; J gene: TRBJ1-2; D gene: NA; CDR3 DNA: TGTGCCAGCACCCAAAAGACATCTAACTATGGCTACACCTTC; CDR3 protein: CASTQKTSNYGYTF
clone size: NA; V gene: TRBV7-9; J gene: TRBJ1-2; D gene: TRBD1; CDR3 DNA: TGTGCCAGCAGCTTAGGGACAGGGGGCCTTAACTATGGCTACACCTTC; CDR3 protein: CASSLGTGGLNYGYTF
clone size: NA; V gene: TRBV6-1; J gene: TRBJ2-3; D gene: NA; CDR3 DNA: TGTGCCGTACAGGAGCCGGGAGTCGCAGATACGCAGTATTTT; CDR3 protein: CAVQEPGVADTQYF
clone size: NA; V gene: TRBV29-1; J gene: TRBJ1-2; D gene: TRBD1; CDR3 DNA: TGCAGCGAATCCCCGGACAGGATTCGGGGCTACACCTTC; CDR3 protein: CSESPDRIRGYTF
clone size: few; V gene: TRBV7-6; J gene: TRBJ1-2; D gene: TRBD1; CDR3 DNA: TGTGCCAGCAGCTTTACTATTACAGGGGGCCATGGCTACACCTTC; CDR3 protein: CASSFTITGGHGYTF
clone size: NA; V gene: TRBV28; J gene: TRBJ1-1; D gene: NA; CDR3 DNA: TGTGCCAGCAGCCAGAACACTGAAGCTTTCTTT; CDR3 protein: CASSQNTEAFF